Below are 10 T cell receptor beta chains sequenced from a single sample in a study of T-cell reconstitution after alpha-beta-depleted transplantation in children. Unique molecular identifiers tagged the TCRbeta library. Each CDR3 protein is one row after TCRdb ran MiXCR on the PCR reads. The table records hundreds of thousands of distinct CDR3 sequences, 9.5% to 13% of them present only once. Material: PBMCs, obtained before TCRalphabeta/CD19-depleted stem cell transplant. The source is a boy under three years old with acute myeloid leukemia, due to receive a stem cell transplant.

Concerning this clonotype itself: A much larger clone sits a single nucleotide away, making a read error possible. The gene calls are TRBV5-1 and TRBJ2-5; D gene unclear. Trimming removed 0 bases at V and 4 bases at J, with 10 bases between. Germline assignment: CDR1 SGHRS and CDR2 YFSETQ. The CDR3 is made up of 14 amino acids. The CDR3 sequence: CASSLVKTRETQYF. Written as DNA, the CDR3 is TGCGCCAGCAGCTTGGTCAAAACCCGAGAGACCCAGTACTTC.

This clonotype came up many times. The chain is built from TRBV21-1 and TRBJ2-1; the table's D call, TRBD1, was not checked against the DNA. TRBV21-1 is given as a pseudogene. The CDR3 consists of 15 residues. The CDR3 reads CASSPTGTVPNEQFF. The CDR3 nucleotides are TGTGCCAGCAGCCCAACCGGGACAGTACCTAATGAGCAGTTCTTC.

This clonotype was recorded many times. The chain joins TRBV7-8 to TRBJ2-5; D is possibly TRBD2 (6 bases). The germline CDR1 and CDR2 sequences are SGHVS and FQNEAQ. This CDR3 has 16 residues. V was shortened by 4 bases and J by 5 bases, with 20 bases between the two germline ends. The CDR3 nucleotides read TGTGCCAGCAGCTCGACGCCCTGGGAGGTGGTTGAGACCCAGTACTTC. This gives the protein CASSSTPWEVVETQYF.

This clonotype was counted many times. The chain has TRBV27 and TRBJ1-2; 8 positions match TRBD1. Germline CDR1 reads MNHEY; CDR2 reads SMNVEV (reference sequence). This CDR3 contains 14 residues. The V segment lost 4 bases and the J segment 7 bases; nucleotides outside the gene matches: 8. This CDR3 is CASSWRDRGAGYTF. Written as DNA, the CDR3 is TGTGCCAGCAGTTGGAGAGACAGGGGAGCTGGCTACACCTTC.

In its sample, this clonotype was seen many times. The chain has TRBV28 and TRBJ2-7; TRBD1 is a possible D gene (6 bases). Between the trimmed V and J ends, which lost 3 bases and 3 bases, there was a span of 12 bases. There are 14 residues in the CDR3. Per germline, CDR1 MDHEN and CDR2 SYDVKM. The CDR3 coding sequence is TGTGCCAGCAGTTTCAGGGGTAGCGACTACGAGCAGTACTTC. This encodes CASSFRGSDYEQYF.

As for this clonotype: Being one base from a much bigger clone, this may be a read error. V is TRBV10-3 and J is TRBJ1-5; possible D gene TRBD1, 6 bases. CDR1 and CDR2 (germline): ENHRY, SYGVKD. Deletions cut 6 bases from V and 5 bases from J, with 14 bases between. The CDR3 runs to 14 residues. The CDR3 DNA reads as TGTGCCATCAGCGGGACATCAACCGATCAGCCCCAGCATTTT. As protein: CAISGTSTDQPQHF.

There are many counts of this clonotype. This rearrangement joins TRBV4-3 to TRBJ2-7, with D possibly called TRBD1 or TRBD2 (5 bases each). The V end lost 0 bases, the J end lost 0 bases, and 15 bases lay between the germline ends. The CDR3 sequence is 17 residues long. Germline CDR1 and CDR2: LGHNA and YSLEER. CDR3 coding DNA: TGCGCCAGCAGCCAAGATGCACGGGGCGGGTACTCCTACGAGCAGTACTTC. It yields the protein CASSQDARGGYSYEQYF.

In this sample, this clonotype turned up many times. The chain joins TRBV4-3 to TRBJ2-1, with 12 bases fitting TRBD1. This CDR3 comprises 17 residues. Trimming removed 1 base from V and 8 bases from J; junction bases left unmatched: 9. Germline V CDR1 and CDR2: LGHNA, YSLEER. The chain's CDR3 is CASSQAPGQGAYDEQFF. CDR3 sequence (DNA): TGCGCCAGCAGCCAAGCTCCGGGACAGGGGGCGTACGATGAGCAGTTCTTC.

Notes on this clonotype: A clone one base away is much larger, so this may be a read error. The genes are TRBV10-3 and TRBJ2-1; D not resolved. The CDR3 loop spans 17 amino acids. Germline V CDR1 and CDR2: ENHRY, SYGVKD. The CDR3 loop is CAVSESNSWLIHNEQFF. The CDR3 nucleotides read TGTGCCGTCAGTGAGTCGAATTCCTGGCTGATCCACAATGAGCAGTTCTTC.

This clonotype came up many times. The gene calls are TRBV20-1 and TRBJ2-1; 8 bases are shared with TRBD2. This CDR3 contains 16 residues. The germline gives CDR1 DFQATT, CDR2 SNEGSKA (reference sequence). Trimming cost V 3 bases and J 1 base; bases outside gene matches: 8. The CDR3 DNA follows: TGCAGTGCTAGCCCTGCACTAGCGGTATCCTACAATGAGCAGTTCTTC. Its translation: CSASPALAVSYNEQFF.